These 13 T cell receptor beta chains originate from one sample sequenced in a study of identical twins. TCRdb redid the calling of the 5' RACE reads with MiXCR, one entry per CDR3 protein. The sample holds fewer than 900,000 distinct CDR3 sequences, about 20% seen once. These records were also assigned to another study, of T cells expressing NK-cell markers.

Specimen: PBMCs. These receptors all stem from a woman younger than 35 in good health.

J is TRBJ2-2 and V is TRBV24-1, with D perhaps matching TRBD1 or TRBD2 (5 bases each). Germline V gene sequence: CDR1 KGHDR, CDR2 SFDVKD. The CDR3 length is 15 residues. The V end lost 3 bases, the J end lost 4 bases, and 11 bases lay between the germline ends. The CDR3 sequence is CATSDPGTTTGELFF. The CDR3 DNA sequence: TGTGCCACCAGTGATCCCGGGACCACCACCGGGGAGCTGTTTTTT.

CDR3 loop: CASSSPLGANVLTF. The CDR3 coding sequence is TGCGCCAGCAGCTCCCCGCTCGGGGCCAACGTCCTGACTTTC. The rearrangement links TRBV5-1 to TRBJ2-6; unclear D gene. Per the germline V gene, CDR1 is SGHRS and CDR2 is YFSETQ. The CDR3 runs to 14 residues. Trimming took 3 bases from V and 4 from J, leaving 8 bases between them.

This clonotype appeared a few times. The chain couples TRBV5-6 to TRBJ2-7; no clear D gene. The length of the CDR3 is 14 residues. Germline CDR1 reads SGHDT; CDR2 reads YYEEEE. V lost 1 base and J 7 bases, leaving 15 bases between the germline ends. The CDR3 reads CASSLISRIAEQYF. For the CDR3, the DNA is TGTGCCAGCAGCTTGATCTCTCGGATTGCGGAGCAGTACTTC.

CDR3 sequence: CATSRGREWDNEQFF. In DNA, the CDR3 is TGTGCCACCAGCAGAGGCCGGGAGTGGGACAATGAGCAGTTCTTC. The chain carries TRBV15 and TRBJ2-1, with D tentatively TRBD2 (6 bases). This CDR3 is 15 amino acids long. The ends were cut back, 1 base at V and 5 bases at J, with 12 bases in the middle. Germline V gene sequence: CDR1 LNHNV, CDR2 YYDKDF (reference sequence).

This clonotype was picked up many times. CDR3 in DNA: TGTGCCAGCAGGTTCCGGGGCGCGAGACAGCCCCAGCATTTT. Its protein is CASRFRGARQPQHF. The rearrangement uses TRBV12-3 or TRBV12-4 and TRBJ1-5; D is possibly TRBD1 (5 bases). V dropped 6 bases and J dropped 7 bases, with 16 bases sitting between them. The CDR3 is 14 amino acids.

In its sample, this clonotype was seen a few times. DNA of the CDR3: TGTGCCAGCAGCGTGGGGCTCAACGTCCTGACTTTC. Its protein product is CASSVGLNVLTF. The gene calls are TRBV9 and TRBJ2-6, with D perhaps matching TRBD1 (5 bases). This CDR3 spans 12 amino acids. The V end was cut by 2 bases, the J end by 9 bases, with 6 bases between. Germline assignment: CDR1 SGDLS and CDR2 YYNGEE.

This clonotype was seen more than once but under ten times. The gene calls are TRBV20-1 and TRBJ1-1, with TRBD1 as a possible D gene (5 bases). The length of the CDR3 is 13 residues. The V gene's germline CDR1 is DFQATT and CDR2 SNEGSKA (reference sequence). Trimming cost V 6 bases and J 0 bases, with 11 bases left between them. In nucleotides, the CDR3 is TGCAGTGCGCTGACAGTCGTGAACACTGAAGCTTTCTTT. Protein sequence: CSALTVVNTEAFF.

This sequence joins TRBV20-1 and TRBJ2-2, with a tentative D call TRBD2 (6 bases). Germline CDR1 reads DFQATT; CDR2 reads SNEGSKA (reference sequence). V lost 6 bases, J lost 1 base, and 9 bases lay in between. CDR3 length equals 13 residues. The CDR3 sequence: CSAPGRNTGELFF. CDR3 DNA: TGCAGTGCCCCCGGGAGGAACACCGGGGAGCTGTTTTTT.

This clonotype was found many times. The chain couples TRBV12-3 or TRBV12-4 to TRBJ2-6; D is unresolved. The CDR3 has 14 residues. Trimming left V 4 bases short and J 0 bases short, with 4 bases between. CDR3 nucleotide sequence: TGTGCCAGCAGTTGGGGCTCTGGGGCCAACGTCCTGACTTTC. Amino acid sequence: CASSWGSGANVLTF.

V is TRBV5-1 and J is TRBJ2-1, with D hard to call. V was clipped by 0 bases and J by 5 bases, with 9 bases between them. The V gene's germline CDR1 is SGHRS and CDR2 YFSETQ. The CDR3 is made up of 14 amino acids. The CDR3, as DNA: TGCGCCAGCAGCTTGGCCAACACCGACAATGAGCAGTTCTTC. Protein: CASSLANTDNEQFF.

The chain carries TRBV7-6 and TRBJ2-7; the D gene is possibly TRBD1 (5 bases). Per germline, CDR1 SGHVS and CDR2 FNYEAQ. V lost 1 base and J 7 bases, leaving 14 bases between the germline ends. This CDR3 spans 14 amino acids. CDR3 nucleotides: TGTGCCAGCAGCTTAGGGGGCGAATTTATGGAGCAGTACTTC. This translates into CASSLGGEFMEQYF.

The chain employs TRBV20-1 and TRBJ2-7; tentatively, D is TRBD1 or TRBD2 (6 bases each). V gave up 0 bases and J gave up 6 bases, with 12 bases separating them. The CDR3 has 13 residues. Germline loops: CDR1 DFQATT, CDR2 SNEGSKA (reference sequence). CDR3 coding DNA: TGCAGTGCTAGAGAGGGCAGGGGAGGCGAGCAGTACTTC. Protein: CSAREGRGGEQYF.

The V and J genes are TRBV20-1 and TRBJ2-1; 13 nucleotides line up with TRBD2. Germline V CDR1 and CDR2: DFQATT, SNEGSKA (reference sequence). V was clipped by 2 bases and J by 7 bases; unmatched bases: 5. The CDR3 has 15 residues. The DNA for the CDR3 is TGCAGTGCTAGAAGGGGACTAGCGGGAAAGAATGAGCAGTTCTTC. This encodes CSARRGLAGKNEQFF.